The 29 T cell receptor beta chains listed next were all sequenced from one sample in a study of T cell repertoires in cytomegalovirus infection. These TCRs' antigens remain unknown. TCRdb reprocessed the reads via MiXCR and lists one record per CDR3 protein. The sample has hundreds of thousands of distinct CDR3 sequences; less than 35% are singletons. The sample was cultured CD8+ T cells from PBMCs, taken from culture after CMV antigen stimulation. These receptors came from a human donor in good health (CMV status not recorded). Some clones in this sample may be carry-over from other donors' samples.

The rearrangement links TRBV5-1 to TRBJ2-1; D perhaps matches TRBD2 (6 bases). Germline V lookup: CDR1 SGHRS, CDR2 YFSETQ. V was pared by 2 bases and J by 2 bases, with 14 bases between. This CDR3 region has 16 residues. The DNA for the CDR3 is TGCGCCAGCAGCTTTCCGGGGGTGGGAACCTACAATGAGCAGTTCTTC. Its protein product is CASSFPGVGTYNEQFF. Complete variable domain (other parts from reference TRBV5-1 and TRBJ2-1): KAGVTQTPRYLIKTRGQQVTLSCSPISGHRSVSWYQQTPGQGLQFLFEYFSETQRNKGNFPGRFSGRQFSNSRSEMNVSTLELGDSALYLCASSFPGVGTYNEQFFGPGTRLTVL.

Comments on this clonotype: A read error is likely, as this CDR3 ends without the conserved phenylalanine or tryptophan. The chain recombines TRBV27 with TRBJ1-4, with 10 bases that match TRBD1. The CDR3 runs 16 residues. The germline gives CDR1 MNHEY, CDR2 SMNVEV (reference sequence). V was pared by 5 bases and J by 12 bases, with 15 bases of the junction left unmatched. The CDR3 region is CASSPLGGQGIGELFL. CDR3 nucleotides: TGTGCCAGCAGTCCATTGGGGGGACAGGGGATCGGGGAACTGTTTCTT.

J is TRBJ2-7 and V is TRBV10-3; TRBD1 agrees at 7 bases. This CDR3 comprises 16 residues. The germline V gene has CDR1 ENHRY and CDR2 SYGVKD. V lost 4 bases and J lost 2; bases outside the gene matches: 11. CDR3 protein: CAISGTGTVGTYEQYV. The DNA for the CDR3 is TGTGCCATCAGTGGGACCGGGACAGTCGGTACCTACGAGCAGTACGTC.

The chain carries TRBV3-1 and TRBJ1-1, with D possibly being TRBD1 (5 bases). Trimming removed 11 bases from V and 5 bases from J, with 12 bases in between. Germline values: CDR1 LGHDT, CDR2 YNNKEL (reference sequence). The CDR3 extends over 11 amino acids. CDR3 DNA sequence: TGTGCCTTCAGGGTTGGGACTGAAGCTTTCTTT. Translating gives CAFRVGTEAFF.

This clonotype was observed a handful of times. The chain recombines TRBV5-6 with TRBJ2-3, with TRBD1 matching over 8 bases. The trim removed 2 bases at V and 4 bases at J, leaving 3 bases unmatched. Germline CDR1 reads SGHDT; CDR2 reads YYEEEE. The CDR3 is 14 amino acids. CDR3: CASSLNRGADTQYF. The CDR3 nucleotides are TGTGCCAGCAGCTTAAACAGGGGGGCAGATACGCAGTATTTT.

This clonotype occurred a few times. The rearrangement links TRBV6-1 to TRBJ2-1, with 12 bases aligning to TRBD2. This CDR3 is 13 amino acids long. The ends lost 5 bases at V and 12 bases at J; junction bases unmatched: 5. The V gene's germline CDR1 is MNHNS and CDR2 SASEGT. In nucleotides, the CDR3 is TGTGCCAGCAGTTATTCTAGCGGGGGGGGGCAGTTCTTC. Its protein product is CASSYSSGGGQFF.

CDR3 coding DNA: TGCGCCAGCAGCCAAGAACTGAGCTTAAGCTCCTACAATGAGCAGTTCTTC. It encodes CASSQELSLSSYNEQFF. The rearrangement links TRBV4-3 to TRBJ2-1; D ambiguous. The CDR3 is 17 amino acids. With 0 bases removed from V and 0 bases from J, the gap between germline ends came to 12 bases. CDR1 and CDR2 (germline): LGHNA, YSLEER.

V and J are TRBV19 and TRBJ2-6; 7 bases map to TRBD1. V was pared by 9 bases and J by 0 bases, with 5 bases of the junction left unmatched. CDR1 and CDR2 (germline): LNHDA, SQIVND (reference sequence). The CDR3 runs 15 residues. The CDR3 reads CASQGVLSGANVLTF. The CDR3 region has the DNA TGTGCCAGCCAGGGGGTTCTCTCTGGGGCCAACGTCCTGACTTTC.

The V call is TRBV6-6, the J call TRBJ1-4; TRBD1 might be the D (6 bases). V was shortened by 6 bases and J by 5 bases, with 19 bases between the two germline ends. The CDR3 is made up of 16 amino acids. Germline V lookup: CDR1 MNHNY, CDR2 SVGAGI (reference sequence). The CDR3 spells CASSQLLTGLNEKLFF. The CDR3 nucleotides read TGTGCCAGCAGCCAACTTCTGACAGGTCTAAATGAAAAACTGTTTTTT.

The chain uses TRBV15 and TRBJ2-7; D may correspond to TRBD1 or TRBD2 (5 bases each). The length of the CDR3 is 12 residues. Per the germline V gene, CDR1 is LNHNV and CDR2 is YYDKDF (reference sequence). Trimming pared 4 bases from V and 7 bases from J, leaving 11 bases between. The CDR3 region is CATSKGTREQYV. CDR3 sequence (DNA): TGTGCCACCAGCAAAGGGACCCGTGAGCAGTACGTC.

The CDR3 DNA reads TGTGCCAGCAGCCCGACCCCAGGGGAAGCTTTCTTT. This codes for CASSPTPGEAFF. The chain has TRBV5-5 and TRBJ1-1; D is perhaps TRBD1 (5 bases). Deletions cut 4 bases from V and 8 bases from J, with 12 bases between. The CDR3 spans 12 residues. Germline CDR1 SGHKS, CDR2 YYEKEE (reference sequence).

This clonotype was counted ten times or more. The genes are TRBV10-3 and TRBJ2-5; 12 bases are shared with TRBD2. With V trimmed by 2 bases and J by 2 bases, 0 bases remained unmatched. The germline CDR1 and CDR2 sequences are ENHRY and SYGVKD. The CDR3 runs to 15 residues. The CDR3 DNA follows: TGTGCCATCAGTGAGACTAGCGGGGGGCAAGAGACCCAGTACTTC. Protein product: CAISETSGGQETQYF.

This clonotype was detected only a few times. This chain links TRBV28 with TRBJ1-1, with TRBD1 identical over 7 bases. The CDR3 is 15 amino acids. Looked up from germline, CDR1 is MDHEN and CDR2 is SYDVKM. J lost 1 base, V lost 4 bases, and 6 bases had no gene match. DNA for the CDR3: TGTGCCAGCAGTTATCCGACAGGGAAGAACACTGAAGCTTTCTTT. It yields the protein CASSYPTGKNTEAFF.

J is TRBJ2-2 and V is TRBV5-1; D gene ambiguous. V dropped 6 bases and J dropped 7 bases, with 7 bases sitting between them. The CDR3 contains 11 residues. Germline CDR1 is SGHRS and CDR2 is YFSETQ. The CDR3 sequence is CASTKDGELFF. The CDR3 nucleotides are TGCGCCAGCACCAAGGACGGGGAGCTGTTTTTT.

V and J are TRBV4-1 and TRBJ2-1, with D perhaps assigned TRBD1 or TRBD2 (6 bases each). V was pared by 3 bases and J by 6 bases, with 21 bases between. There are 17 residues in the CDR3. The germline V gene encodes CDR1 MGHRA and CDR2 YSYEKL. This chain's CDR3 is CASSHLRLGGLANEQFF. Written as DNA, the CDR3 is TGCGCCAGCAGCCACCTCCGACTAGGGGGGCTCGCCAATGAGCAGTTCTTC.

This sequence joins TRBV4-1 and TRBJ1-1; no clear D gene. This CDR3 region has 13 residues. Trimming took off 4 bases at V and 3 bases at J, with 9 bases between the two ends. Germline V gives CDR1 MGHRA, CDR2 YSYEKL. The CDR3 region has the DNA TGCGCCAGCAGCCTCAAATACGACACTGAAGCTTTCTTT. Translated, it gives CASSLKYDTEAFF.

This clonotype has just a few counts. The J gene is TRBJ2-1, the V gene TRBV19; TRBD1 matches 9 bases. Germline loops: CDR1 LNHDA, CDR2 SQIVND (reference sequence). With 3 bases clipped from V and 0 bases from J, the junction kept 9 bases outside the gene matches. The CDR3 is 18 residues long. CDR3 in amino acids: CASSIGWDRVFSYNEQFF. The CDR3 region has the DNA TGTGCCAGTAGTATCGGTTGGGACAGGGTCTTCTCCTACAATGAGCAGTTCTTC. The variable domain in full, completed from reference TRBV19 and TRBJ2-1, reads DGGITQSPKYLFRKEGQNVTLSCEQNLNHDAMYWYRQDPGQGLRLIYYSQIVNDFQKGDIAEGYSVSREKKESFPLTVTSAQKNPTAFYLCASSIGWDRVFSYNEQFFGPGTRLTVL.

This clonotype was seen ten or more times. This rearrangement joins TRBV7-8 to TRBJ2-1; 7 bases are shared with TRBD1. The germline V gene has CDR1 SGHVS and CDR2 FQNEAQ. After removal of 2 bases from V and 11 bases from J, the junction contained 12 bases not matched to a gene. The CDR3 has 15 residues. In DNA form, the CDR3 reads TGTGCCAGCAGCTTACGTGAAGACAGGGACCCAAAGCAGTTCTTC. Amino acid sequence: CASSLREDRDPKQFF.

This clonotype was observed a handful of times. The gene calls are TRBV12-3 or TRBV12-4 and TRBJ1-4, with D uncertain. Trimming shortened V by 3 bases and J by 6 bases, and 20 bases separated the two germline ends. The CDR3 consists of 17 residues. The CDR3 DNA is TGTGCCAGCAGTTTCTGGGCAGCCTCCAGAGTCGATGAAAAACTGTTTTTT. This sequence encodes CASSFWAASRVDEKLFF.

This clonotype was observed a few times. This chain connects TRBV7-6 to TRBJ1-2; D remains unclear. The CDR3 runs 14 residues. Trimming took 5 bases from V and 2 from J, leaving 12 bases between them. Germline V gene sequence: CDR1 SGHVS, CDR2 FNYEAQ. The CDR3 region is CASSPGDVNYGYTF. Here the CDR3 DNA reads TGTGCCAGCAGCCCCGGGGATGTAAACTATGGCTACACCTTC.

This chain uses TRBV27 with TRBJ2-5; 8 bases align to TRBD2. The CDR3 covers 15 residues. V dropped 5 bases and J dropped 5; count of bases not matched to a gene: 10. The germline CDR1 and CDR2 sequences are MNHEY and SMNVEV (reference sequence). CDR3 sequence reads: CASSVTFGGAETQYF. DNA of the CDR3: TGTGCCAGCAGTGTAACCTTCGGGGGGGCTGAGACCCAGTACTTC.

The V call is TRBV7-9, the J call TRBJ1-4; D call uncertain. Looked up from germline, CDR1 is SEHNR and CDR2 is FQNEAQ (reference sequence). The germline V and J ends were trimmed by 1 base and 9 bases, with 6 bases remaining between them. CDR3 length: 12 residues. The CDR3 DNA follows: TGTGCCAGCAGCTTAGAGCCAAAAAAACTGTTTTTT. Its protein is CASSLEPKKLFF. The full variable domain, with the rest looked up from reference TRBV7-9 and TRBJ1-4, is DTGVSQNPRHKITKRGQNVTFRCDPISEHNRLYWYRQTLGQGPEFLTYFQNEAQLEKSRLLSDRFSAERPKGSFSTLEIQRTEQGDSAMYLCASSLEPKKLFFGSGTQLSVL.

The table lists this clonotype with a few counts. The rearrangement links TRBV5-4 to TRBJ2-2, with D unresolved. From germline, CDR1 is SGHNT and CDR2 YYREEE (reference sequence). The CDR3 consists of 13 residues. Trimming removed 3 bases at V and 4 bases at J, with 7 bases between. CDR3 sequence (DNA): TGTGCCAGCAGCTGGTCGGGCACCGGGGAGCTGTTTTTT. Protein product: CASSWSGTGELFF.

Many counts were recorded for this clonotype. The rearrangement joins TRBV7-2 to TRBJ2-1; weak D call: TRBD2 (6 bases). There are 16 residues in the CDR3. Between the trimmed V and J ends, which lost 1 base and 3 bases, there was a span of 13 bases. CDR1 SGHTA and CDR2 FQGNSA come from the germline V gene. Here the CDR3 reads CASSLDGFSGYNEQFF. CDR3 DNA sequence: TGTGCCAGCAGCTTAGACGGGTTTAGCGGCTACAATGAGCAGTTCTTC. Using reference TRBV7-2 and TRBJ2-1 for the parts outside the CDR3, the full variable domain is GAGVSQSPSNKVTEKGKDVELRCDPISGHTALYWYRQSLGQGLEFLIYFQGNSAPDKSGLPSDRFSAERTGGSVSTLTIQRTQQEDSAVYLCASSLDGFSGYNEQFFGPGTRLTVL.

The rearrangement uses TRBV10-3 and TRBJ2-5; D could derive from TRBD1 or TRBD2 (5 bases each). CDR3 size: 13 residues. Germline CDR1 and CDR2: ENHRY and SYGVKD. Deletions cut 8 bases from V and 2 bases from J, with 12 bases between. CDR3 bases: TGTGCCATCCATAGTGAGGGGCAAGAGACCCAGTACTTC. Translating gives CAIHSEGQETQYF.

The gene calls are TRBV14 and TRBJ2-5; the D gene is possibly TRBD1 (5 bases). The CDR3 runs to 17 residues. Trimming pared 5 bases from V and 1 base from J, leaving 20 bases between. Germline V CDR1 and CDR2: SGHDN, FVKESK. As DNA, the CDR3 is TGTGCCAGCAGCAAGGGCCCAGGGTTTGATCCCCAAGAGACCCAGTACTTC. Encoded protein: CASSKGPGFDPQETQYF. The full variable domain, completed using reference TRBV14 and TRBJ2-5, is EAGVTQFPSHSVIEKGQTVTLRCDPISGHDNLYWYRRVMGKEIKFLLHFVKESKQDESGMPNNRFLAERTGGTYSTLKVQPAELEDSGVYFCASSKGPGFDPQETQYFGPGTRLLVL.

The genes are TRBV4-3 and TRBJ2-1, with D perhaps matching TRBD1 or TRBD2 (5 bases each). The CDR3 spans 15 residues. V lost 1 base, J lost 6 bases, and 13 bases lay in between. From germline, CDR1 is LGHNA and CDR2 YSLEER. Here the CDR3 reads CASSQVRGTGNEQFF. CDR3 DNA sequence: TGCGCCAGCAGCCAAGTCCGTGGGACCGGCAATGAGCAGTTCTTC.

This clonotype appeared many times. The chain combines TRBV7-8 with TRBJ2-5; D is possibly TRBD1 or TRBD2 (5 bases each). From germline, CDR1 is SGHVS and CDR2 FQNEAQ. V was shortened by 5 bases and J by 2 bases, with 9 bases between the two germline ends. The CDR3 length is 13 residues. CDR3 protein: CASSRGLQETQYF. For the CDR3, the DNA is TGTGCCAGCAGCCGGGGCTTACAAGAGACCCAGTACTTC.

The gene calls are TRBV24-1 and TRBJ2-3, with unresolved D. Germline-derived CDR1 and CDR2 are KGHDR and SFDVKD. The V end lost 2 bases, the J end lost 5 bases, and 13 bases lay between the germline ends. This CDR3 is 15 amino acids long. CDR3 in amino acids: CATSDSGAHRDTQYF. Here the CDR3 DNA reads TGTGCCACCAGTGATTCTGGCGCCCACAGAGATACGCAGTATTTT.